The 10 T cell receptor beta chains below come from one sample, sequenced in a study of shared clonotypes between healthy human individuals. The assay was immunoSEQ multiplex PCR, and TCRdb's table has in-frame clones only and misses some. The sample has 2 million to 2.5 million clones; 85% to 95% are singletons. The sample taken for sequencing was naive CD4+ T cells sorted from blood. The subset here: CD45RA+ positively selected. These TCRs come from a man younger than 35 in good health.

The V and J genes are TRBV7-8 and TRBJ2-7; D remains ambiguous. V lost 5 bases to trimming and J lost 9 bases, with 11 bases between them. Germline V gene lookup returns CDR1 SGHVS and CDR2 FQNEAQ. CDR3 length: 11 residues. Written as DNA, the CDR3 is TGTGCCAGCAGCCCCATGTCAGGGCAGTACTTC. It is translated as CASSPMSGQYF.

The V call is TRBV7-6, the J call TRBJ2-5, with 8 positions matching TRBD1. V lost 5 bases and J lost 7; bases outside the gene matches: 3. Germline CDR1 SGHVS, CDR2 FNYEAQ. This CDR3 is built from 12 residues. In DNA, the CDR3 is TGTGCCAGCAGCAAACAGGGGGTGACCCAGTACTTC. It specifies CASSKQGVTQYF.

CDR3 DNA: TGTGCCAGCAGCTGGTTTCTTGCGGGCGAGCAGTACTTC. Translation gives CASSWFLAGEQYF. V gene TRBV11-2 combines with J gene TRBJ2-7; a weak D match, TRBD2 (5 bases). This CDR3 region has 13 residues. Per the germline V gene, CDR1 is SGHAT and CDR2 is FQNNGV. V dropped 4 bases and J dropped 6 bases, with 13 bases sitting between them.

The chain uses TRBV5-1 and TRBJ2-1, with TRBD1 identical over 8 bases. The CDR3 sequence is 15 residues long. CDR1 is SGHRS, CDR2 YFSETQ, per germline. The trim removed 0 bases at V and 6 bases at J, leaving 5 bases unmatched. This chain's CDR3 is CASSLAWTGFNEQFF. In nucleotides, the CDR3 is TGCGCCAGCAGCTTGGCGTGGACAGGGTTCAATGAGCAGTTCTTC.

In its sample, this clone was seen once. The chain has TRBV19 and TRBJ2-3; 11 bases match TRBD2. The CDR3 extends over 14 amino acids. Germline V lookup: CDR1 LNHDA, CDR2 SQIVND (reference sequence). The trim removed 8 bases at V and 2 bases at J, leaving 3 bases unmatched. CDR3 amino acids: CASRTSGYTDTQYF. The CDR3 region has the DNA TGTGCCAGTCGGACTAGCGGGTACACAGATACGCAGTATTTT.

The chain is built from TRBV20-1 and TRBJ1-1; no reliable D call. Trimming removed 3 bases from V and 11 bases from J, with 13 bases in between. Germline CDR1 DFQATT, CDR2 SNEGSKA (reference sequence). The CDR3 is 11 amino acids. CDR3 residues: CSASEELAAFF. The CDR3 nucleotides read TGCAGTGCTAGCGAGGAATTGGCTGCTTTCTTT.

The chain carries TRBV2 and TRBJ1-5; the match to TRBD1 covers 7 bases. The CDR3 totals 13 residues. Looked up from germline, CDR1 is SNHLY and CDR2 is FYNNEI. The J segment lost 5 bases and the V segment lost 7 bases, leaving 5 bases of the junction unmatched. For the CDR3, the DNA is TGTGCCAGCAAGGGGACAGATTATCAGCCCCAGCATTTT. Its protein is CASKGTDYQPQHF.

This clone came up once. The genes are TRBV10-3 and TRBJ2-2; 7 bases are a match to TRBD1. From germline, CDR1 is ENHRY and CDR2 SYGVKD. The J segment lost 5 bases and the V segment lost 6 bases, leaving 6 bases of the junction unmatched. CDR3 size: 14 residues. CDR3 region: CAISYNRGTGELFF. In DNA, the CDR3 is TGTGCCATCAGCTACAACAGGGGTACCGGGGAGCTGTTTTTT.

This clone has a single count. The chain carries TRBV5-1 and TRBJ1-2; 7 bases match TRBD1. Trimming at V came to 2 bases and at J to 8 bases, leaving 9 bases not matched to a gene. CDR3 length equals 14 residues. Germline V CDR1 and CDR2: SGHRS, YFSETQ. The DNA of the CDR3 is TGCGCCAGCAGCTTAGACAGGGCGATCAGCGGCTACACCTTC. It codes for CASSLDRAISGYTF.

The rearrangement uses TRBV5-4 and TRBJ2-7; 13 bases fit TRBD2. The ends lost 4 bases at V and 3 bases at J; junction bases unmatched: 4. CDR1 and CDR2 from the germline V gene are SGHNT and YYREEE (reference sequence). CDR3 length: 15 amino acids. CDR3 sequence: CASSHGTSGNYEQYF. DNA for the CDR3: TGTGCCAGCAGCCATGGGACTAGCGGGAACTACGAGCAGTACTTC.